This TCR beta chain was found in a study of T-cell memory formation after mild COVID-19. Libraries for TCRalpha and TCRbeta carried sample barcodes and unique molecular identifiers via 5'RACE. MiXCR was run by TCRdb on the 5' RACE reads, yielding one entry per CDR3 protein. The sample holds 400,000 to 500,000 distinct CDR3 sequences, about 19% seen once. CDR3 length: 14 residues. Germline trimming cut 3 bases from V and 4 bases from J; bases unmatched to any gene: 5. Germline V gene data show CDR1 as SGHTA and CDR2 as FQGNSA. The study's findings and limits: Proof of SARS-CoV-2 specificity was absent for the second-wave clones that crested on day 37. Day 15 to 85 contracting clones showed balanced CD4/CD8; day 15 to 37 expanders favored CD4+.

This clonotype appeared a few times. The antigen is not known. Specimen: PBMCs or a T cell subset sorted from them (not recorded which). The chain combines TRBV7-2 with TRBJ2-7; the match to TRBD2 covers 8 bases. This sequence was found in an adult woman who had mild COVID-19 (a few samples of this study predate the infection). Cell type and time point are not known. The CDR3 here is CASSFTGGPYEQYF. For the CDR3, the DNA is TGTGCCAGCAGCTTCACGGGAGGGCCGTACGAGCAGTACTTC. Full variable domain (outside the CDR3, taken from reference TRBV7-2 and TRBJ2-7): GAGVSQSPSNKVTEKGKDVELRCDPISGHTALYWYRQSLGQGLEFLIYFQGNSAPDKSGLPSDRFSAERTGGSVSTLTIQRTQQEDSAVYLCASSFTGGPYEQYFGPGTRLTVT.